Following are 6 T cell receptor beta chains from one sample sequenced in a study of T cell responses to AZD1222 COVID-19 vaccine. TCRdb's table, derived via immunoSEQ multiplex PCR, lists solely in-frame clones and lacks some. The profile covers about 19,000 clones, with roughly four fifths appearing a single time and around a fifth taken by the ten largest. The sequenced sample was peripheral blood, obtained 28 days after the second AZD1222 dose. The source is an adult who received the AZD1222 COVID-19 vaccine.

In this sample, this clone turned up a few times. This chain uses TRBV6-5 with TRBJ2-7, with a possible D match to TRBD1 (6 bases). The CDR3 consists of 14 residues. V lost 8 bases and J 2 bases, leaving 16 bases between the germline ends. CDR1 and CDR2 from the germline V gene are MNHEY and SVGAGI. The CDR3 nucleotides read TGTGCCAGCGGGGAAAACAGGGTAACCTACGAGCAGTACTTC. This translates into CASGENRVTYEQYF.

The J gene is TRBJ1-2, the V gene TRBV30, with 7 bases matching TRBD1. Germline assignment: CDR1 GTSNPN and CDR2 SVGIG (reference sequence). The CDR3 spans 14 residues. V shed 5 bases, J shed 4 bases, and the junction held 10 bases outside the gene matches. The CDR3 spells CAWHYRGWGYGYTF. The CDR3 DNA sequence: TGTGCCTGGCATTACAGGGGATGGGGCTATGGCTACACCTTC.

CDR3 bases: TGCGCCAGCAGCCAAGTGGGAGCGGTCTCCTACAATGAGCAGTTCTTC. Its translation: CASSQVGAVSYNEQFF. The chain uses TRBV4-1 and TRBJ2-1; a weak D match, TRBD2 (5 bases). This CDR3 spans 16 amino acids. Germline values: CDR1 MGHRA, CDR2 YSYEKL. Between the trimmed V and J ends, which lost 1 base and 0 bases, there was a span of 10 bases.

The V gene is TRBV3-1 (or the pseudogene TRBV3-2), the J gene TRBJ2-7; TRBD2 agrees at 7 bases. The trim removed 5 bases at V and 6 bases at J, leaving 4 bases unmatched. The germline CDR1 and CDR2 sequences are LGHDT and YNNKEL (reference sequence). The CDR3 has 12 amino acids. This chain's CDR3 is CASSTGGSEQYF. The CDR3 DNA follows: TGTGCCAGCAGCACCGGGGGGAGCGAGCAGTACTTC.

A few counts support this clone. V usage is TRBV29-1 and J usage is TRBJ2-7, with D possibly called TRBD1 or TRBD2 (5 bases each). Trimming stripped 7 bases from V and 1 base from J, with 14 bases between. CDR3 size: 13 residues. CDR1 is SQVTM and CDR2 is ANQGSEA in the germline V gene. The CDR3 sequence is CSAGDGNSYEQYF. In DNA, the CDR3 is TGCAGCGCCGGGGACGGGAATTCCTACGAGCAGTACTTC.

The chain joins TRBV7-2 to TRBJ1-1; D is uncertain. There are 10 residues in the CDR3. Germline V gene sequence: CDR1 SGHTA, CDR2 FQGNSA. V gave up 5 bases and J gave up 8 bases, with 6 bases separating them. The CDR3 DNA reads TGTGCCAGCAGCCGCCTCGAAGCTTTCTTT. Its protein product is CASSRLEAFF.